This passage covers 10 T cell receptor beta chains from one sample sequenced in a study of blood T cell repertoires in COVID-19. Sequenced by immunoSEQ multiplex PCR; TCRdb stores in-frame clones only, minus some. The table records under 300,000 clones, over 75% of them present only once. The sample taken for sequencing was peripheral blood. The receptor source for this set is a human donor in a cohort sampled during active COVID-19.

This clone showed up just once. This chain uses TRBV7-8 with TRBJ2-7; 8 bases fit TRBD1. Germline CDR1 and CDR2: SGHVS and FQNEAQ. The length of the CDR3 is 15 residues. The V and J ends lost 4 bases and 6 bases, in that order; junction bases with no gene match: 11. This CDR3 reads CASSCSFRTGCEQYF. The CDR3 DNA sequence: TGTGCCAGCAGCTGTTCCTTTAGGACAGGGTGCGAGCAGTACTTC.

This chain joins TRBV4-3 and TRBJ1-2; no reliable D call. This CDR3 region has 15 residues. Germline CDR1 reads LGHNA; CDR2 reads YSLEER. V was trimmed by 1 base and J by 7 bases, leaving 16 bases between them. CDR3 protein: CASSQVAGSGRGYTF. CDR3 coding DNA: TGCGCCAGCAGCCAAGTAGCCGGGAGCGGACGTGGCTACACCTTC.

V usage is TRBV19 and J usage is TRBJ2-5; D not resolved. The CDR3 is 14 amino acids. Germline V CDR1 and CDR2: LNHDA, SQIVND (reference sequence). Trimming stripped 5 bases from V and 1 base from J, with 11 bases between. The CDR3 nucleotides are TGTGCCAGTAGTTTCGGGTTCGCCCAAGAGACCCAGTACTTC. Translation gives CASSFGFAQETQYF.

The genes are TRBV5-1 and TRBJ2-7; no reliable D call. Germline-derived CDR1 and CDR2 are SGHRS and YFSETQ. The CDR3 length is 16 residues. V was pared by 0 bases and J by 0 bases, with 13 bases between. The CDR3 is CASSLGVISSSYEQYF. The CDR3 DNA reads TGCGCCAGCAGCTTGGGCGTAATCTCGAGCTCCTACGAGCAGTACTTC.

The V and J genes are TRBV2 and TRBJ2-3; D unresolved. This CDR3 is 12 amino acids long. Trimming pared 4 bases from V and 2 bases from J, leaving 4 bases between. Germline CDR1 SNHLY, CDR2 FYNNEI. The CDR3 region has the DNA TGTGCCAGCAGTGTAAACACAGATACGCAGTATTTT. This encodes CASSVNTDTQYF. Variable domain in full (rest from reference TRBV2 and TRBJ2-3): EPEVTQTPSHQVTQMGQEVILRCVPISNHLYFYWYRQILGQKVEFLVSFYNNEISEKSEIFDDQFSVERPDGSNFTLKIRSTKLEDSAMYFCASSVNTDTQYFGPGTRLTVL.

The rearrangement links TRBV12-3 or TRBV12-4 to TRBJ2-5; D might be TRBD1 (6 bases). The CDR3 spans 13 residues. V gave up 7 bases and J gave up 5 bases, with 14 bases separating them. CDR3 nucleotides: TGTGCCAGCACCAAGACAGGAGCCGAGACCCAGTACTTC. Amino acid sequence: CASTKTGAETQYF.

This clone showed up just a few times. The chain combines TRBV2 with TRBJ2-7; no definite D call. Between the trimmed V and J ends, which lost 4 bases and 3 bases, there was a span of 4 bases. Germline loops: CDR1 SNHLY, CDR2 FYNNEI. This CDR3 has 11 residues. DNA of the CDR3: TGTGCCAGCAGTGCGTACTACGAGCAGTACTTC. This encodes CASSAYYEQYF.

The J gene is TRBJ2-7, the V gene TRBV6-1, with a possible D match to TRBD2 (6 bases). The V end lost 2 bases, the J end lost 3 bases, and 14 bases lay between the germline ends. The CDR3 covers 15 residues. Germline-derived CDR1 and CDR2 are MNHNS and SASEGT. CDR3 amino acids: CASSEFSGAVYEQYF. The CDR3 DNA is TGTGCCAGCAGTGAATTTAGCGGAGCTGTCTACGAGCAGTACTTC.

The chain joins TRBV7-3 to TRBJ2-3; D gene unclear. CDR3 size: 12 residues. V shed 5 bases and J shed 6 bases, with 9 bases lying between them. CDR1 and CDR2 (germline): SGHTA, FQGTGA. CDR3: CASSPSGDTQYF. The CDR3 coding sequence is TGTGCCAGCAGCCCCTCAGGTGATACGCAGTATTTT. The whole variable domain, remainder taken from reference TRBV7-3 and TRBJ2-3, is GAGVSQTPSNKVTEKGKYVELRCDPISGHTALYWYRQSLGQGPEFLIYFQGTGAADDSGLPNDRFFAVRPEGSVSTLKIQRTERGDSAVYLCASSPSGDTQYFGPGTRLTVL.

The gene calls are TRBV19 and TRBJ2-3, with D perhaps matching TRBD2 (5 bases). The CDR3 covers 15 residues. Trimming cost V 6 bases and J 3 bases, with 16 bases left between them. CDR1 is LNHDA and CDR2 is SQIVND in the germline V gene (reference sequence). In nucleotides, the CDR3 is TGTGCCAGTAGCACAACCGGGATTGAGACAGATACGCAGTATTTT. The encoded protein is CASSTTGIETDTQYF.